The entry that follows covers one T cell receptor beta chain sequence. Molecular barcoded adaptors covering alpha/delta and beta/gamma chains were used on roughly 400 ng RNA. TCRdb re-analysed the reads in MiXCR, keeping a single row per CDR3 protein. Here the sample spans approximately 45,000 distinct CDR3 sequences, about 20% being singletons. With 0 bases removed from V and 4 bases from J, the gap between germline ends came to 12 bases. CDR1 is DFQATT and CDR2 is SNEGSKA in the germline V gene (reference sequence). This CDR3 comprises 14 residues. The data belong to a study of read filtering for tumor transcriptome and immune sequencing. Study-wide background: DNase treatment preceded whole-transcriptome library preparation. TCR-mapped reads were about 3.5 to 11 million with IR-seq versus roughly 75 to 1,300 with RNA-seq.

The chain is built from TRBV20-1 and TRBJ2-5; the D call may be TRBD1 or TRBD2 (5 bases each). The specimen was a population of CD138-negative cells sorted from bone marrow. The receptor was isolated from a donor aged 40 or older with multiple myeloma. CDR3 protein: CSAREGTHLETQYF. CDR3 sequence (DNA): TGCAGTGCTAGAGAGGGGACCCACCTAGAGACCCAGTACTTC.